The sequence of this T cell receptor beta chain was determined in a study of molecular identifiers for immune sequencing clone quantification. It was from 20,000 to 1,000,000 sorted cells, with 10%, 30% or 50% RNA, that naive CD8 libraries came. Findings and limits, study-wide: The sizes of highly expanded clones could be underestimated when identical TCR molecules share a barcode.

V lost 6 bases and J lost 4, with 15 bases in between. Germline V gene lookup returns CDR1 MDHEN and CDR2 SYDVKM. CDR3 size: 14 residues. On this clonotype itself: Its matching antigen is unknown.

For bulk TCR libraries, previously described methods and listed TCR primers were used. TCRdb passed the PCR reads through MiXCR, listing each CDR3 protein once. Found here are a few hundred thousand distinct CDR3 sequences, 24% of them singletons; the top ten hold around 0.76%. The source material was naive CD8+ T cells from blood, with Jurkat cell RNA spiked in. The subset denotes: FACS-sorted CD8+CD4-CCR7+CD45RA+ naive T cells. The receptor was isolated from a human donor in good health. Some libraries in this study had Jurkat cell RNA spiked in. This sequence joins TRBV28 and TRBJ1-1; the D is unclear. The CDR3 region has the DNA TGTGCCAGCAGCCGAGAGCCCGCCGCCACTGAAGCTTTCTTT. Translating gives CASSREPAATEAFF.